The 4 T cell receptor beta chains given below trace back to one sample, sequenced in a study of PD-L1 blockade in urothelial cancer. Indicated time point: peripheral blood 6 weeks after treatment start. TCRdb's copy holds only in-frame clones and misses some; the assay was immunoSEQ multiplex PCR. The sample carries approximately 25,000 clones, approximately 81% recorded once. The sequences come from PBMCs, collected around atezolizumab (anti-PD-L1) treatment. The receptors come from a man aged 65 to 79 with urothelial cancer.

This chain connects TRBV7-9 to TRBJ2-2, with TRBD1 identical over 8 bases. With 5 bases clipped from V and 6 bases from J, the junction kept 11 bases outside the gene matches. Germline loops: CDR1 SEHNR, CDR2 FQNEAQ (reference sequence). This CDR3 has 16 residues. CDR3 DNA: TGTGCCAGCAGCGCCCGGACAGGGTGGACCGCCGGGGAGCTGTTTTTT. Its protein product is CASSARTGWTAGELFF.

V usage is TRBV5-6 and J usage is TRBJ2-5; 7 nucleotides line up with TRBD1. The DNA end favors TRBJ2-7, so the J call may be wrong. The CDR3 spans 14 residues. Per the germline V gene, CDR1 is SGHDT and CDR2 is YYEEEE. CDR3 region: CASSFRGQPYEQYF. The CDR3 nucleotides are TGTGCCAGCAGTTTCCGGGGACAGCCCTACGAGCAGTACTTC.

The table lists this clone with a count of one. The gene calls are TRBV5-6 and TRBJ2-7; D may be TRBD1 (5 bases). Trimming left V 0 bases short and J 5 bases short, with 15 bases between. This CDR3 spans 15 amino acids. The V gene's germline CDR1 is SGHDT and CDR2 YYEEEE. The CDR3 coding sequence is TGTGCCAGCAGCTTGGTTCTCCCAGGGTCCCACGAGCAGTACTTC. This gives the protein CASSLVLPGSHEQYF.

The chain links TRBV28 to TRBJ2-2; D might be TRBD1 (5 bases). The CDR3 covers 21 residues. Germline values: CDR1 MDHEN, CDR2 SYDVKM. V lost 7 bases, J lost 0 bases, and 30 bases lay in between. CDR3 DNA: TGTGCCAGCACCTCCCGAGTCAGGGCTTCACTCTTGAAACCGAACACCGGGGAGCTGTTTTTT. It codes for CASTSRVRASLLKPNTGELFF.